This entry lists 14 T cell receptor beta chains sequenced from one sample in a study of CD8+ T cells in alopecia areata. cDNA serving as the sequencing template came from extracted, reverse transcribed RNA. Only in-frame clones appear in the TCRdb table, and some are missing; sequencing was by immunoSEQ multiplex PCR. The data hold approximately 180,000 clones, with 60% observed a single time. The treatment was: oral pan-JAK inhibitor, 5-10 mg twice daily. The sequencing used CD4+ T cells sorted from blood, collected at week 24, from a patient treated with tofacitinib. The receptor set was obtained from a human donor with alopecia areata.

The V gene is TRBV30, the J gene TRBJ1-5; the D gene is possibly TRBD1 (5 bases). This CDR3 contains 14 residues. Trimming stripped 0 bases from V and 6 bases from J, with 12 bases between. Germline V gives CDR1 GTSNPN, CDR2 SVGIG (reference sequence). CDR3 region: CAWSVRGAFQPQHF. The CDR3 DNA sequence: TGTGCCTGGAGTGTACGGGGCGCGTTTCAGCCCCAGCATTTT.

This chain links TRBV5-1 with TRBJ2-3; 13 nucleotides match TRBD2. CDR3 size: 17 residues. The ends lost 4 bases at V and 5 bases at J; junction bases unmatched: 10. Germline V gene data show CDR1 as SGHRS and CDR2 as YFSETQ. The CDR3 sequence is CASSPRTSGGLGDTQYF. The CDR3 coding sequence is TGCGCCAGCAGCCCGCGGACTAGCGGGGGACTAGGAGATACGCAGTATTTT. Using reference TRBV5-1 and TRBJ2-3 for the parts outside the CDR3, the full variable domain is KAGVTQTPRYLIKTRGQQVTLSCSPISGHRSVSWYQQTPGQGLQFLFEYFSETQRNKGNFPGRFSGRQFSNSRSEMNVSTLELGDSALYLCASSPRTSGGLGDTQYFGPGTRLTVL.

This chain joins TRBV7-8 and TRBJ2-3, with a weak D call TRBD2 (5 bases). CDR1 and CDR2 from the germline V gene are SGHVS and FQNEAQ. The CDR3 loop spans 14 amino acids. The V end was cut by 5 bases, the J end by 6 bases, with 15 bases between. The CDR3 bases are TGTGCCAGCAGCCAGCAGAGGGCCGGGGATACGCAGTATTTT. Translated: CASSQQRAGDTQYF.

This clone turned up a few times. This chain joins TRBV18 and TRBJ2-3; D possibly matches TRBD1 or TRBD2 (5 bases each). V shed 6 bases and J shed 4 bases, with 14 bases lying between them. Germline V gives CDR1 KGHSH, CDR2 LQKENI. CDR3 size: 14 residues. The CDR3 protein is CASSPSGGSDTQYF. The DNA of the CDR3 is TGTGCCAGCTCCCCAAGTGGGGGATCAGATACGCAGTATTTT.

The gene calls are TRBV5-1 and TRBJ2-5, with 8 bases matching TRBD2. Germline V gene lookup returns CDR1 SGHRS and CDR2 YFSETQ. J gave up 2 bases and V 1 base, and 7 bases lay outside the gene matches. This CDR3 is 16 amino acids long. CDR3 sequence (DNA): TGCGCCAGCAGCTTGAAGCCCGGGGGGGCTCAAGAGACCCAGTACTTC. It codes for CASSLKPGGAQETQYF.

The rearrangement uses TRBV11-1 and TRBJ2-5, with D tentatively TRBD2 (6 bases). Germline V gene lookup returns CDR1 SGHAT and CDR2 FQDESV (reference sequence). There are 13 residues in the CDR3. The germline V and J ends were trimmed by 8 bases and 0 bases, with 10 bases remaining between them. Here the CDR3 DNA reads TGTGCCAGCGGCAGGGAGGACCAAGAGACCCAGTACTTC. Amino acids: CASGREDQETQYF.

This clone was counted between two and nine times. This rearrangement joins TRBV30 to TRBJ1-6; D is ambiguous. CDR3 length: 15 residues. The germline gives CDR1 GTSNPN, CDR2 SVGIG (reference sequence). Trimming took off 1 base at V and 9 bases at J, with 16 bases between the two ends. CDR3 protein: CAWSGKDGYSSPLHF. DNA of the CDR3: TGTGCCTGGAGTGGTAAGGACGGATACAGTTCACCCCTCCACTTT.

CDR3 region: CAWNRGNEQFF. Here the CDR3 DNA reads TGTGCCTGGAATCGGGGCAATGAGCAGTTCTTC. The chain couples TRBV30 to TRBJ2-1, with D possibly being TRBD2 (5 bases). Deletions cut 4 bases from V and 6 bases from J, with 7 bases between. The CDR3 has 11 residues. Per the germline V gene, CDR1 is GTSNPN and CDR2 is SVGIG (reference sequence).

This clone was found once. The chain carries TRBV27 and TRBJ1-6; D gene unclear. This CDR3 is built from 15 residues. Germline V CDR1 and CDR2: MNHEY, SMNVEV (reference sequence). The germline V and J ends were trimmed by 5 bases and 5 bases, with 13 bases remaining between them. The CDR3 coding sequence is TGTGCCAGCAGTCTAACGACACGAAATAATTCACCCCTCCACTTT. Translated: CASSLTTRNNSPLHF.

In this sample, this clone turned up a few times. The V call is TRBV4-3, the J call TRBJ2-5; D is uncertain. Trimming pared 1 base from V and 4 bases from J, leaving 10 bases between. Germline CDR1 is LGHNA and CDR2 is YSLEER. This CDR3 comprises 14 residues. The DNA of the CDR3 is TGCGCCAGCAGCCAAGGGACCCCCGGAGAGACCCAGTACTTC. Its translation is CASSQGTPGETQYF.

This clone was seen a few times. This chain uses TRBV5-5 with TRBJ1-5; possibly TRBD1 for D (6 bases). Germline assignment: CDR1 SGHKS and CDR2 YYEKEE (reference sequence). The V gene lost 1 base and the J gene lost 6 bases, with 20 bases spanning the gap. This CDR3 is 17 amino acids long. The CDR3 DNA sequence: TGTGCCAGCAGCTTGTCATTTCAGCAGGGGCGAGGTCAGCCCCAGCATTTT. Encoded protein: CASSLSFQQGRGQPQHF.

The chain carries TRBV5-1 and TRBJ2-1, with D possibly TRBD1 on 5 matching bases. This CDR3 contains 17 residues. The V gene's germline CDR1 is SGHRS and CDR2 YFSETQ. Between the trimmed V and J ends, which lost 4 bases and 4 bases, there was a span of 21 bases. CDR3 in amino acids: CASSHRQGFLFYNEQFF. In DNA, the CDR3 is TGCGCCAGCAGCCACCGCCAGGGCTTCCTCTTTTACAATGAGCAGTTCTTC.

The chain recombines TRBV4-3 with TRBJ2-3; D unclear. The V end lost 2 bases, the J end lost 4 bases, and 7 bases lay between the germline ends. CDR3 length: 13 residues. From germline, CDR1 is LGHNA and CDR2 YSLEER. The CDR3 region has the DNA TGCGCCAGCAGCCAACTCTTTTCAGATACGCAGTATTTT. Translation: CASSQLFSDTQYF.

V usage is TRBV30 and J usage is TRBJ2-3, with TRBD1 matching 7 bases. The germline CDR1 and CDR2 sequences are GTSNPN and SVGIG (reference sequence). The CDR3 has 15 amino acids. V was pared by 1 base and J by 4 bases, with 8 bases of the junction left unmatched. CDR3 DNA: TGTGCCTGGAGTGCAACAGGGGTGGGGGCAGATACGCAGTATTTT. Translating gives CAWSATGVGADTQYF.